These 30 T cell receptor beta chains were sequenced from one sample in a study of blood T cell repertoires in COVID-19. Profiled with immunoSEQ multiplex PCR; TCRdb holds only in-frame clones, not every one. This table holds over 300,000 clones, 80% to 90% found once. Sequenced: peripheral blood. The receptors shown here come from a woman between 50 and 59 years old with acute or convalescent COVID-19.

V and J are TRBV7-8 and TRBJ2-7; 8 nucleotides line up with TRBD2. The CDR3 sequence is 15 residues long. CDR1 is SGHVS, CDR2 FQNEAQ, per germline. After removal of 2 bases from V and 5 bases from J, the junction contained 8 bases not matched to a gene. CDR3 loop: CASSLPGGGMDEQYF. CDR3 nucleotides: TGTGCCAGCAGCTTACCGGGAGGGGGGATGGACGAGCAGTACTTC.

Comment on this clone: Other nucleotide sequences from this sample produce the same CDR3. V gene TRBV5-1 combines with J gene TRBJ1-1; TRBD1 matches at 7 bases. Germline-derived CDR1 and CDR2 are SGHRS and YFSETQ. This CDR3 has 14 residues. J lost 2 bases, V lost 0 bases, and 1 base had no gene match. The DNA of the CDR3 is TGCGCCAGCAGCTTGGGGACAGGAAACACTGAAGCTTTCTTT. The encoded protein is CASSLGTGNTEAFF.

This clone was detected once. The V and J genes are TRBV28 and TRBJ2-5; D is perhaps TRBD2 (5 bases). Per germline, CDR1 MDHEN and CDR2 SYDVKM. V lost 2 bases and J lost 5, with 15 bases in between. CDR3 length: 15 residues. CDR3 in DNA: TGTGCCAGCAGTTTAGGGGAACGGGGTCCGGAGACCCAGTACTTC. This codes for CASSLGERGPETQYF.

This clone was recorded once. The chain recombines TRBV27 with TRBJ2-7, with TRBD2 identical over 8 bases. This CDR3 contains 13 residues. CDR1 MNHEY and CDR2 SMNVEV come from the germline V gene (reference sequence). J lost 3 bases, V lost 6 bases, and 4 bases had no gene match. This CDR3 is CASRRGLVYEQYF. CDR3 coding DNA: TGTGCCAGCAGGAGGGGACTAGTCTACGAGCAGTACTTC.

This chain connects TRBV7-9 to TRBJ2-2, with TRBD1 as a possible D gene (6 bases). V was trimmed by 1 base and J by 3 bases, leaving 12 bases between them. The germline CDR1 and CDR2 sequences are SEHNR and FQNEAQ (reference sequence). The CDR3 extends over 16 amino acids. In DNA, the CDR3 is TGTGCCAGCAGCTTAGGTGGCAGGGGAGACACCGGGGAGCTGTTTTTT. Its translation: CASSLGGRGDTGELFF.

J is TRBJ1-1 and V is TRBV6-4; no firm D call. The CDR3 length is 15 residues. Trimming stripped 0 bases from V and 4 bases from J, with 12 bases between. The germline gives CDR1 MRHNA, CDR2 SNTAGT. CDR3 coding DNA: TGTGCCAGCAGTGACTCGTACCCGGGGAGCACTGAAGCTTTCTTT. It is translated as CASSDSYPGSTEAFF.

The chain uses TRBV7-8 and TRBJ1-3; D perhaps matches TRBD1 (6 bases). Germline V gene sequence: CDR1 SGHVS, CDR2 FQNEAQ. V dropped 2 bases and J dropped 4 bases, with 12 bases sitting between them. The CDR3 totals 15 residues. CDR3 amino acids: CASSLFATGGNTIYF. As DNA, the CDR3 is TGTGCCAGCAGCTTATTTGCGACAGGAGGAAACACCATATATTTT.

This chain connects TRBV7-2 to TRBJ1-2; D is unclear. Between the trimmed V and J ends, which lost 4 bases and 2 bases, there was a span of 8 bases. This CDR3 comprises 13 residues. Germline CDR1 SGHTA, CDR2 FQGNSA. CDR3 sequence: CASSSDWNYGYTF. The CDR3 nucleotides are TGTGCCAGCAGCTCCGACTGGAACTATGGCTACACCTTC.

DNA for the CDR3: TGTGCCAGCAGCCCGACAGTTAATTCACCCCTCCACTTT. This gives the protein CASSPTVNSPLHF. The chain carries TRBV14 and TRBJ1-6; perhaps TRBD1 as D (5 bases). CDR1 and CDR2 from the germline V gene are SGHDN and FVKESK. Between the trimmed V and J ends, which lost 4 bases and 6 bases, there was a span of 7 bases. The CDR3 length is 13 residues.

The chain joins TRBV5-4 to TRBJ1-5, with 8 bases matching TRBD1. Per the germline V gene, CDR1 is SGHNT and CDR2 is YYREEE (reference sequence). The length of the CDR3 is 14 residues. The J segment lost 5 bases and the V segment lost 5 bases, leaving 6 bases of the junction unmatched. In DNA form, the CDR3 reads TGTGCCAGCAGTTCAGACAGGGGCGATCAGCCCCAGCATTTT. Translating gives CASSSDRGDQPQHF.

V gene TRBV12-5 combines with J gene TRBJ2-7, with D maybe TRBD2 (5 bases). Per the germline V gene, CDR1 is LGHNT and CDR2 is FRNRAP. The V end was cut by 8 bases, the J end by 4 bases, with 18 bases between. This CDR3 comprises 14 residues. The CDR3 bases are TGTGCTAGTTCCCTTTCGGGGATTCCTTACGAGCAGTACGTC. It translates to CASSLSGIPYEQYV.

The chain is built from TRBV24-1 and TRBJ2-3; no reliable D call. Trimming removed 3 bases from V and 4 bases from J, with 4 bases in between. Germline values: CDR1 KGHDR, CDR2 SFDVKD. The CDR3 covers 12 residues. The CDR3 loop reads CATSDRADTQYF. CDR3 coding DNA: TGTGCCACCAGTGATCGGGCAGATACGCAGTATTTT.

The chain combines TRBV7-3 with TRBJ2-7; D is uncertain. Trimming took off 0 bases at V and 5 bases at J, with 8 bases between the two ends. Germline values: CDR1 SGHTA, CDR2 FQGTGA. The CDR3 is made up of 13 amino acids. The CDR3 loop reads CASSLTNENEQYF. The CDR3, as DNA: TGTGCCAGCAGCTTAACGAACGAGAACGAGCAGTACTTC.

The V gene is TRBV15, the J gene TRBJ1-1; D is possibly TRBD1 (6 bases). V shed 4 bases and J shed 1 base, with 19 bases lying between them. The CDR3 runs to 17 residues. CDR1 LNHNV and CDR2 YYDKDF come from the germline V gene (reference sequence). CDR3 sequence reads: CATSTGPPQGSNTEAFF. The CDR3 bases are TGTGCCACCAGCACAGGACCCCCACAGGGATCGAACACTGAAGCTTTCTTT.

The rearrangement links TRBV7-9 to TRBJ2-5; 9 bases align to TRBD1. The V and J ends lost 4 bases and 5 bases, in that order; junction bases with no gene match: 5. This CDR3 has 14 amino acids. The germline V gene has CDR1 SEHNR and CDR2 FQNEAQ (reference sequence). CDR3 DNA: TGTGCCAGCAGCTCCGGGACAGGGCGGGAGACCCAGTACTTC. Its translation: CASSSGTGRETQYF. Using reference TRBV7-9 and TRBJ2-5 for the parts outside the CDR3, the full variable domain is DTGVSQNPRHKITKRGQNVTFRCDPISEHNRLYWYRQTLGQGPEFLTYFQNEAQLEKSRLLSDRFSAERPKGSFSTLEIQRTEQGDSAMYLCASSSGTGRETQYFGPGTRLLVL.

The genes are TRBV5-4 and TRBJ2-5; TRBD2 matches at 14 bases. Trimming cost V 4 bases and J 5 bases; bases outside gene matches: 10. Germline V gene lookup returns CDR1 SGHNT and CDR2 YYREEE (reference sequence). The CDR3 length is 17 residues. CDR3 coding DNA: TGTGCCAGCAGCGTGGGGACTAGCGGGAGAACGGGGGAGACCCAGTACTTC. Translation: CASSVGTSGRTGETQYF. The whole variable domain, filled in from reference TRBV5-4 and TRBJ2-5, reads ETGVTQSPTHLIKTRGQQVTLRCSSQSGHNTVSWYQQALGQGPQFIFQYYREEENGRGNFPPRFSGLQFPNYSSELNVNALELDDSALYLCASSVGTSGRTGETQYFGPGTRLLVL.

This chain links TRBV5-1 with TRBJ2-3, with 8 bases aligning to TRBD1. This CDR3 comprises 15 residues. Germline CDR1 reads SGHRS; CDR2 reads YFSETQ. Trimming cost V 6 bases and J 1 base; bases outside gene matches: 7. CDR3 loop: CASTRQGSGTDTQYF. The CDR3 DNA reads TGCGCCAGCACGCGACAGGGGTCTGGCACAGATACGCAGTATTTT.

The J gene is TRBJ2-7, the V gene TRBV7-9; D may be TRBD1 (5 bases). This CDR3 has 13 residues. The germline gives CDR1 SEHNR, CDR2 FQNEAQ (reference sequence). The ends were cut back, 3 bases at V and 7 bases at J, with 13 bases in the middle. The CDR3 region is CASSFAGLREQYV. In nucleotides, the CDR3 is TGTGCCAGCAGCTTCGCAGGGCTCCGGGAGCAGTACGTC.

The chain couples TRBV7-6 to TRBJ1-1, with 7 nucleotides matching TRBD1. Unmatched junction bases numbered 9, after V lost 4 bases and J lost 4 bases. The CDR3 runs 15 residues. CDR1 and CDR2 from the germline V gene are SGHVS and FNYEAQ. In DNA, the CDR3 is TGTGCCAGCAGCTCCAACAGGGGTGTGGGCACTGAAGCTTTCTTT. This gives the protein CASSSNRGVGTEAFF.

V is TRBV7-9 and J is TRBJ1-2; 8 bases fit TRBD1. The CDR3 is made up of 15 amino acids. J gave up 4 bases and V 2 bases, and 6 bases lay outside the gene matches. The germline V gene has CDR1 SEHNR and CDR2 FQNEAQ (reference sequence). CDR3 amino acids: CASSLPTGGVYGYTF. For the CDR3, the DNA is TGTGCCAGCAGCTTACCTACAGGGGGTGTCTATGGCTACACCTTC.

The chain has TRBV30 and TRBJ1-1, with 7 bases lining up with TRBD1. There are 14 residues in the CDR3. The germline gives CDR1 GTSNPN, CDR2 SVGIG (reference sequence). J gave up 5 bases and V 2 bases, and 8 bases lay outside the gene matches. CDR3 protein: CAWSRRGPGTEAFF. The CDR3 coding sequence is TGTGCCTGGAGTCGTAGGGGGCCAGGTACTGAAGCTTTCTTT.

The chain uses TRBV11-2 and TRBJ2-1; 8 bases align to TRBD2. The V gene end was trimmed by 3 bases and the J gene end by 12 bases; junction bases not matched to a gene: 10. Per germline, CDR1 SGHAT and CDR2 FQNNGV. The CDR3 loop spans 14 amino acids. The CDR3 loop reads CASSFSEAGGGQFF. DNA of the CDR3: TGTGCCAGCAGCTTTTCAGAGGCCGGGGGGGGGCAGTTCTTC.

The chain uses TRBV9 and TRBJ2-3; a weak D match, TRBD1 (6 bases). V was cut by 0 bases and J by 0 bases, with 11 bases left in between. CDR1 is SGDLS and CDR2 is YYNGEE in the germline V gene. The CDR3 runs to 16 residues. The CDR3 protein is CASSVGDMTSTDTQYF. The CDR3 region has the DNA TGTGCCAGCAGCGTAGGGGACATGACTAGCACAGATACGCAGTATTTT.

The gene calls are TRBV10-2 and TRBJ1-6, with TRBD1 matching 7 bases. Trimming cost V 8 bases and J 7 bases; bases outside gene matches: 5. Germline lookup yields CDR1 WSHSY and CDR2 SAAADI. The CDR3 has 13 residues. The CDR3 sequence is CASVRDRNSPLHF. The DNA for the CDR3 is TGCGCCAGCGTCCGGGACAGAAATTCACCCCTCCACTTT.

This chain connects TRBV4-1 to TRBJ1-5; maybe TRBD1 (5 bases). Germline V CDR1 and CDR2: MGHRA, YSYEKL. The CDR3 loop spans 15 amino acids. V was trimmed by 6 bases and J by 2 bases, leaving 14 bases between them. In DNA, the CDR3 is TGCGCCAGCAGGGGTGTGGTAGGGGGCAATCAGCCCCAGCATTTT. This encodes CASRGVVGGNQPQHF.

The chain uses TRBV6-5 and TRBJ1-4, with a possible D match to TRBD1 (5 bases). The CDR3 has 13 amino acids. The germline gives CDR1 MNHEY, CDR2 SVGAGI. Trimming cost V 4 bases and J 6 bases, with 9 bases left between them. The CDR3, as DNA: TGTGCCAGCAGTTTCAGGGTTGATGAAAAACTGTTTTTT. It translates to CASSFRVDEKLFF.

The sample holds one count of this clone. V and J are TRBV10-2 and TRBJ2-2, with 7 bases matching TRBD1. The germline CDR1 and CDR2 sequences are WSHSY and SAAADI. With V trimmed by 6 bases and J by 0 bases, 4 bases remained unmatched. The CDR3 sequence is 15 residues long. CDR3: CASRPGTANTGELFF. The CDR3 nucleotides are TGCGCCAGCAGGCCCGGGACAGCGAACACCGGGGAGCTGTTTTTT.

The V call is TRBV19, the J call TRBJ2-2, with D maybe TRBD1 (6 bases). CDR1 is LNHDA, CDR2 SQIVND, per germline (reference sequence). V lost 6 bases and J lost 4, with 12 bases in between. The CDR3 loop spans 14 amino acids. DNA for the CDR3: TGTGCCAGTAGCGAGGGGGTGGTCACCGGGGAGCTGTTTTTT. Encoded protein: CASSEGVVTGELFF.

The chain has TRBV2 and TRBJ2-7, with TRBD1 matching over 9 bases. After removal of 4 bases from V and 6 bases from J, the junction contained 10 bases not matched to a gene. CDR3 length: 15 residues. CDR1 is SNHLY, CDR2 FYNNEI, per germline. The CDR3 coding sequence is TGTGCCAGCAGTGTGGAACAGGGGGCGGTGAGCGAGCAGTACGTC. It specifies CASSVEQGAVSEQYV.

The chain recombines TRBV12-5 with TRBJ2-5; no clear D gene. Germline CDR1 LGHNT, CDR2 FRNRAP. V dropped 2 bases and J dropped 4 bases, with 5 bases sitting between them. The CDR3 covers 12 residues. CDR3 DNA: TGTGCTAGTGGTTTGCAGCGAGAGACCCAGTACTTC. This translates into CASGLQRETQYF.